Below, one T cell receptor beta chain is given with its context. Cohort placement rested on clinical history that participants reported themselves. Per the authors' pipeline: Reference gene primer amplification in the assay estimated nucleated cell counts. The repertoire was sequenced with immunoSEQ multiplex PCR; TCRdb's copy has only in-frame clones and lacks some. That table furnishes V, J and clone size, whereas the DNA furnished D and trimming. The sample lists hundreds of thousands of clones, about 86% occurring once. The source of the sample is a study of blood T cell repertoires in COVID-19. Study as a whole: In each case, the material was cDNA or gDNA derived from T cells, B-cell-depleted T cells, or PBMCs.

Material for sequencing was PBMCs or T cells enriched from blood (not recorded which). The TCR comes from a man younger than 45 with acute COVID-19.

The CDR3 DNA sequence: TGTGCCAGCAGTTTATCTAGCGGGGGTGGCAATGAGCAGTTCTTC. Protein product: CASSLSSGGGNEQFF. This chain connects TRBV27 to TRBJ2-1; 9 positions agree with TRBD2. The germline V gene encodes CDR1 MNHEY and CDR2 SMNVEV (reference sequence). This CDR3 has 15 amino acids. V was pared by 0 bases and J by 6 bases, with 3 bases of the junction left unmatched.